Shown below are 12 T cell receptor beta chains from a single sample sequenced in a study of OX40 agonist ivuxolimab in advanced cancers. Here immunoSEQ multiplex PCR was the method, and the copy in TCRdb shows in-frame clones only, minus some. In the table there are tens of thousands of clones, about 90% of which are singletons. The source was CD4+ or CD8+ T cells sorted from blood, collected in a trial of the OX40 agonist ivuxolimab. These receptors all stem from an adult with an advanced solid tumor such as melanoma, head and neck, liver or kidney cancer.

This chain joins TRBV5-4 and TRBJ2-3; D not certain. The ends were cut back, 0 bases at V and 4 bases at J, with 3 bases in the middle. Germline V gene lookup returns CDR1 SGHNT and CDR2 YYREEE (reference sequence). This CDR3 region has 12 residues. The DNA of the CDR3 is TGTGCCAGCAGCTTGGATGCAGATACGCAGTATTTT. Amino acid sequence: CASSLDADTQYF.

The chain couples TRBV6-6 to TRBJ1-1, with D maybe TRBD1 (6 bases). Trimming took 7 bases from V and 1 from J, leaving 13 bases between them. The CDR3 is 14 residues long. Germline V gene sequence: CDR1 MNHNY, CDR2 SVGAGI (reference sequence). The CDR3 DNA sequence: TGTGCCAGCATTCAGGGGATGACGAACACTGAAGCTTTCTTT. Protein sequence: CASIQGMTNTEAFF.

The chain combines TRBV30 with TRBJ1-6, with D possibly TRBD1 on 5 matching bases. This CDR3 has 14 amino acids. Trimming cost V 2 bases and J 10 bases, with 15 bases left between them. Per the germline V gene, CDR1 is GTSNPN and CDR2 is SVGIG (reference sequence). CDR3: CAWSPTGGRSPLHF. CDR3 DNA: TGTGCCTGGAGTCCTACGGGGGGTCGGTCACCCCTCCACTTT.

Worth noting for this clone: Distinct nucleotide sequences in the sample also encode this CDR3. V is TRBV7-2 and J is TRBJ1-2, with 9 bases identical to TRBD1. CDR3 size: 13 residues. Germline CDR1 and CDR2: SGHTA and FQGNSA. Trimming took 3 bases from V and 4 from J; bases not matched to a gene: 0. CDR3 bases: TGTGCCAGCAGCTTGGACAGGGGCTATGGCTACACCTTC. This translates into CASSLDRGYGYTF. Variable domain in full (rest from reference TRBV7-2 and TRBJ1-2): GAGVSQSPSNKVTEKGKDVELRCDPISGHTALYWYRQSLGQGLEFLIYFQGNSAPDKSGLPSDRFSAERTGGSVSTLTIQRTQQEDSAVYLCASSLDRGYGYTFGSGTRLTVV.

This chain links TRBV5-1 with TRBJ2-3, with D maybe TRBD2 (6 bases). CDR3 length equals 14 residues. Trimming stripped 1 base from V and 2 bases from J, with 8 bases between. CDR1 and CDR2 (germline): SGHRS, YFSETQ. The CDR3 reads CASSLRTTTDTQYF. In DNA form, the CDR3 reads TGCGCCAGCAGCTTGAGGACTACCACAGATACGCAGTATTTT. Based on the CDR3 plus reference TRBV5-1 and TRBJ2-3, the full variable domain is KAGVTQTPRYLIKTRGQQVTLSCSPISGHRSVSWYQQTPGQGLQFLFEYFSETQRNKGNFPGRFSGRQFSNSRSEMNVSTLELGDSALYLCASSLRTTTDTQYFGPGTRLTVL.

The V gene is TRBV6-5, the J gene TRBJ2-5, with D perhaps TRBD2 (5 bases). CDR3 length: 15 amino acids. Trimming removed 6 bases at V and 3 bases at J, with 17 bases between. The germline gives CDR1 MNHEY, CDR2 SVGAGI. The CDR3 protein is CASRDPGKDKETQYF. CDR3 in DNA: TGTGCCAGCAGAGATCCGGGAAAAGATAAAGAGACCCAGTACTTC.

V gene TRBV6-5 combines with J gene TRBJ1-3; weak D call: TRBD1 (5 bases). The CDR3 has 14 amino acids. Germline V lookup: CDR1 MNHEY, CDR2 SVGAGI. V lost 2 bases and J 4 bases, leaving 9 bases between the germline ends. In DNA, the CDR3 is TGTGCCAGCAGTTACCCTGGGACGGGAAACACCATATATTTT. Translated, it gives CASSYPGTGNTIYF.

J is TRBJ1-1 and V is TRBV5-8, with D possibly matching TRBD1 (6 bases). V dropped 0 bases and J dropped 1 base, with 10 bases sitting between them. The germline V gene encodes CDR1 SGHTS and CDR2 YDEGEE. CDR3 length: 15 residues. CDR3 nucleotides: TGTGCCAGCAGCTTGGGGGGGGCGGAGAACACTGAAGCTTTCTTT. Amino acids: CASSLGGAENTEAFF. Looking up the rest from reference TRBV5-8 and TRBJ1-1 gives the full variable domain: EAGVTQSPTHLIKTRGQQATLRCSPISGHTSVYWYQQALGLGLQFLLWYDEGEERNRGNFPPRFSGRQFPNYSSELNVNALELEDSALYLCASSLGGAENTEAFFGQGTRLTVV.

This chain joins TRBV30 and TRBJ2-1, with a weak D call TRBD2 (7 bases). This CDR3 is 16 amino acids long. CDR1 is GTSNPN and CDR2 is SVGIG in the germline V gene (reference sequence). With 0 bases removed from V and 8 bases from J, the gap between germline ends came to 20 bases. CDR3 residues: CAWSVWEGVRRDEQFF. Here the CDR3 DNA reads TGTGCCTGGAGTGTATGGGAGGGGGTCCGCCGGGATGAGCAGTTCTTC.

The chain joins TRBV2 to TRBJ2-5; D remains ambiguous. This CDR3 has 12 amino acids. Germline-derived CDR1 and CDR2 are SNHLY and FYNNEI. Trimming removed 11 bases at V and 1 base at J, with 11 bases between. CDR3: CASWVTQETQYF. The CDR3 DNA reads as TGTGCCTCATGGGTGACCCAAGAGACCCAGTACTTC.

The chain employs TRBV5-1 and TRBJ2-2; weak D call: TRBD1 (5 bases). With 6 bases removed from V and 5 bases from J, the gap between germline ends came to 11 bases. The CDR3 runs to 13 residues. Per the germline V gene, CDR1 is SGHRS and CDR2 is YFSETQ. Here the CDR3 DNA reads TGCGCCAGCACAGGGTTCGGAACCGGGGAGCTGTTTTTT. Translated, it gives CASTGFGTGELFF.

This clone was seen more than once but under ten times. As DNA, the CDR3 is TGCGCCAGCAGCTCATCGTGGACGGGCAAGGCTGAAGCTTTCTTT. Translated: CASSSSWTGKAEAFF. This chain joins TRBV5-1 and TRBJ1-1; D remains unclear. V was trimmed by 3 bases and J by 6 bases, leaving 18 bases between them. Germline lookup yields CDR1 SGHRS and CDR2 YFSETQ. CDR3 size: 15 residues.